A single sample gave rise to the 21 T cell receptor beta chains below, sequenced in a study of PD-1 blockade in classical Hodgkin lymphoma. Produced via immunoSEQ multiplex PCR; TCRdb's table is partial and in-frame only. Found here are over 20,000 clones, 80% of them singletons; the top ten hold about 15%. Every patient was affected by relapse after autologous stem cell transplantation, while exposure to brentuximab vedotin was not uniform. The sample here was peripheral blood mononuclear cells (PBMCs), taken before the second cycle of nivolumab. All receptors come from a human donor with classical Hodgkin lymphoma.

The rearrangement uses TRBV6-5 and TRBJ1-5, with D uncertain. Germline CDR1 MNHEY, CDR2 SVGAGI. The CDR3 runs to 13 residues. V dropped 8 bases and J dropped 0 bases, with 8 bases sitting between them. The CDR3 region has the DNA TGTGCCAGCCGTAGCTATAGCAATCAGCCCCAGCATTTT. It yields the protein CASRSYSNQPQHF.

The chain links TRBV6-5 to TRBJ2-5, with D perhaps TRBD2 (7 bases). The better agreement between TRBJ2-7 and the DNA end casts doubt on the J call. CDR1 is MNHEY, CDR2 SVGAGI, per germline. The CDR3 runs to 15 residues. CDR3 sequence reads: CASSYTGTNSNEQYF. The CDR3 nucleotides are TGTGCCAGCAGTTATACAGGGACTAATTCAAACGAGCAGTACTTC.

The rearrangement links TRBV5-1 to TRBJ2-5, with D perhaps assigned TRBD1 or TRBD2 (5 bases each). V lost 4 bases and J lost 5, with 18 bases in between. From germline, CDR1 is SGHRS and CDR2 YFSETQ. The CDR3 runs 15 residues. The CDR3 DNA sequence: TGCGCCAGCAGCGATTGGGACCCCCCGGGGGAGACCCAGTACTTC. Translation: CASSDWDPPGETQYF.

J is TRBJ2-3 and V is TRBV7-8; D is unresolved. Trimming removed 5 bases from V and 3 bases from J, with 6 bases in between. The germline gives CDR1 SGHVS, CDR2 FQNEAQ. The CDR3 extends over 12 amino acids. Here the CDR3 reads CASSPQTDTQYF. The CDR3 DNA reads as TGTGCCAGCAGCCCCCAGACAGATACGCAGTATTTT.

The genes are TRBV5-4 and TRBJ1-1, with no clear D. The V gene's germline CDR1 is SGHNT and CDR2 YYREEE (reference sequence). Trimming left V 3 bases short and J 2 bases short, with 5 bases between. The CDR3 is 12 amino acids. The CDR3 region is CASSYTNTEAFF. CDR3 nucleotides: TGTGCCAGCAGCTACACAAACACTGAAGCTTTCTTT.

This clone was observed a few times. The chain links TRBV2 to TRBJ2-3; the D is unclear. Trimming left V 6 bases short and J 5 bases short, with 6 bases between. CDR3 length: 11 residues. Germline V gene data show CDR1 as SNHLY and CDR2 as FYNNEI. The CDR3 sequence: CASRYGDTQYF. The DNA of the CDR3 is TGTGCCAGCAGGTATGGAGATACGCAGTATTTT. The full variable domain, in which reference TRBV2 and TRBJ2-3 provide the parts outside the CDR3, is EPEVTQTPSHQVTQMGQEVILRCVPISNHLYFYWYRQILGQKVEFLVSFYNNEISEKSEIFDDQFSVERPDGSNFTLKIRSTKLEDSAMYFCASRYGDTQYFGPGTRLTVL.

This clone was observed a handful of times. This chain connects TRBV7-2 to TRBJ2-1, with D uncertain. With 5 bases removed from V and 9 bases from J, the gap between germline ends came to 14 bases. Germline V CDR1 and CDR2: SGHTA, FQGNSA. The CDR3 has 13 residues. The CDR3 sequence: CASSPPWTGEQFF. DNA for the CDR3: TGTGCCAGCAGCCCCCCTTGGACCGGTGAGCAGTTCTTC.

The chain links TRBV9 to TRBJ1-3; 7 bases map to TRBD1. This CDR3 region has 20 residues. V lost 2 bases and J lost 2; bases outside the gene matches: 19. Per germline, CDR1 SGDLS and CDR2 YYNGEE. The CDR3 DNA is TGTGCCAGCAGCGTGTCCCCGGGACAGCGATCTCAAGGGGCTGGAAACACCATATATTTT. The encoded protein is CASSVSPGQRSQGAGNTIYF. The variable domain in full, with the rest retrieved from reference TRBV9 and TRBJ1-3, is DSGVTQTPKHLITATGQRVTLRCSPRSGDLSVYWYQQSLDQGLQFLIQYYNGEERAKGNILERFSAQQFPDLHSELNLSSLELGDSALYFCASSVSPGQRSQGAGNTIYFGEGSWLTVV.

The J gene is TRBJ2-1, the V gene TRBV5-1; tentative D call: TRBD1 (6 bases). Trimming stripped 1 base from V and 2 bases from J, with 10 bases between. The CDR3 is 15 amino acids. CDR1 is SGHRS, CDR2 YFSETQ, per germline. The CDR3 is CASSLFGTPYNEQFF. The CDR3 DNA reads TGCGCCAGCAGCTTGTTCGGGACACCCTACAATGAGCAGTTCTTC. Full variable domain (remainder filled in from reference TRBV5-1 and TRBJ2-1): KAGVTQTPRYLIKTRGQQVTLSCSPISGHRSVSWYQQTPGQGLQFLFEYFSETQRNKGNFPGRFSGRQFSNSRSEMNVSTLELGDSALYLCASSLFGTPYNEQFFGPGTRLTVL.

This rearrangement joins TRBV27 to TRBJ2-2; the D is unclear. This CDR3 spans 14 amino acids. With 3 bases removed from V and 7 bases from J, the gap between germline ends came to 12 bases. Germline values: CDR1 MNHEY, CDR2 SMNVEV (reference sequence). Here the CDR3 reads CASSLREAGGELFF. The DNA for the CDR3 is TGTGCCAGCAGTTTGAGAGAGGCTGGCGGGGAGCTGTTTTTT.

The gene calls are TRBV10-3 and TRBJ2-7, with D possibly matching TRBD1 (7 bases). The CDR3 has 15 amino acids. Deletions cut 3 bases from V and 2 bases from J, with 14 bases between. Germline CDR1 reads ENHRY; CDR2 reads SYGVKD. The CDR3 reads CAISDPAGGTYEQYF. DNA for the CDR3: TGTGCCATCAGTGACCCGGCAGGGGGGACCTACGAGCAGTACTTC.

The chain links TRBV5-1 to TRBJ2-2; possible D gene TRBD1, 5 bases. Trimming shortened V by 4 bases and J by 6 bases, and 13 bases separated the two germline ends. This CDR3 has 14 amino acids. Germline values: CDR1 SGHRS, CDR2 YFSETQ. Here the CDR3 DNA reads TGCGCCAGCAGCCCCGGACAATCGGCCGGGGAGCTGTTTTTT. This sequence encodes CASSPGQSAGELFF.

This chain links TRBV7-9 with TRBJ2-7, with a possible D match to TRBD2 (5 bases). Germline V gives CDR1 SEHNR, CDR2 FQNEAQ (reference sequence). Trimming pared 2 bases from V and 1 base from J, leaving 12 bases between. CDR3 length: 15 amino acids. The CDR3 here is CASSLRDFGSYEQYF. Here the CDR3 DNA reads TGTGCCAGCAGCTTACGGGATTTTGGGTCCTACGAGCAGTACTTC.

V gene TRBV19 combines with J gene TRBJ2-1; 9 bases line up with TRBD2. CDR3 size: 15 residues. The V segment lost 1 base and the J segment 6 bases; nucleotides outside the gene matches: 4. Germline V gene data show CDR1 as LNHDA and CDR2 as SQIVND (reference sequence). The CDR3 bases are TGTGCCAGTAGTATAGGAGCGGGAGGTCCCAATGAGCAGTTCTTC. Its translation is CASSIGAGGPNEQFF.

This clone was counted only a few times. The rearrangement joins TRBV2 to TRBJ2-3; D perhaps matches TRBD2 (6 bases). The CDR3 contains 15 residues. The V gene lost 5 bases and the J gene lost 0 bases, with 12 bases spanning the gap. CDR1 is SNHLY, CDR2 FYNNEI, per germline. CDR3 sequence: CASSPDYASTDTQYF. CDR3 nucleotide sequence: TGTGCCAGCAGTCCGGACTACGCAAGCACAGATACGCAGTATTTT. The whole variable domain, remainder taken from reference TRBV2 and TRBJ2-3, is EPEVTQTPSHQVTQMGQEVILRCVPISNHLYFYWYRQILGQKVEFLVSFYNNEISEKSEIFDDQFSVERPDGSNFTLKIRSTKLEDSAMYFCASSPDYASTDTQYFGPGTRLTVL.

CDR3 bases: TGCGCCAGCAGCTTGACGCCTAGCGGGAGTGGAGAGACCCAGTACTTC. It codes for CASSLTPSGSGETQYF. The chain couples TRBV5-1 to TRBJ2-5, with 10 bases that match TRBD2. The CDR3 has 16 residues. V was pared by 1 base and J by 4 bases, with 7 bases of the junction left unmatched. Germline loops: CDR1 SGHRS, CDR2 YFSETQ.

This clone was counted between two and nine times. The V and J genes are TRBV6-1 and TRBJ1-1; the D gene is possibly TRBD1 (6 bases). The germline V and J ends were trimmed by 5 bases and 3 bases, with 10 bases remaining between them. The CDR3 contains 13 residues. The V gene's germline CDR1 is MNHNS and CDR2 SASEGT. In DNA, the CDR3 is TGTGCCAGCAGTAAATCAGGGGACACTGAAGCTTTCTTT. Translating gives CASSKSGDTEAFF.

The DNA for the CDR3 is TGTGCCAGCACCACTGGGGTGTTTCAGCCCCAGCATTTT. Encoded protein: CASTTGVFQPQHF. The chain is built from TRBV28 and TRBJ1-5; no reliable D call. The CDR3 is 13 amino acids. Trimming shortened V by 7 bases and J by 6 bases, and 13 bases separated the two germline ends. Germline lookup yields CDR1 MDHEN and CDR2 SYDVKM.

The rearrangement uses TRBV7-9 and TRBJ2-3; TRBD2 matches at 13 bases. The J segment lost 3 bases and the V segment lost 5 bases, leaving 8 bases of the junction unmatched. CDR1 is SEHNR and CDR2 is FQNEAQ in the germline V gene (reference sequence). The CDR3 is 17 amino acids. DNA of the CDR3: TGTGCCAGCAGCCGCGGACTAGCGGGAGTGCGAACAGATACGCAGTATTTT. Protein sequence: CASSRGLAGVRTDTQYF.

CDR3 nucleotides: TGTGCCAGCAGCTTAGTTTTACAGGACAGGGGCCATCACTACGAGCAGTACTTC. It translates to CASSLVLQDRGHHYEQYF. The chain recombines TRBV7-9 with TRBJ2-7; 9 bases fit TRBD1. Per germline, CDR1 SEHNR and CDR2 FQNEAQ (reference sequence). This CDR3 spans 18 amino acids. The junction had 13 bases not matched to a gene; V was cut back by 1 base and J by 3 bases.

The rearrangement links TRBV2 to TRBJ1-4; no clear D. Trimming removed 7 bases from V and 3 bases from J, with 12 bases in between. CDR1 and CDR2 (germline): SNHLY, FYNNEI. The CDR3 contains 14 residues. The DNA of the CDR3 is TGTGCCAGCACATCAGGCGGGCCTAATGAAAAACTGTTTTTT. Its protein product is CASTSGGPNEKLFF. The full variable domain, rest sourced from reference TRBV2 and TRBJ1-4, is EPEVTQTPSHQVTQMGQEVILRCVPISNHLYFYWYRQILGQKVEFLVSFYNNEISEKSEIFDDQFSVERPDGSNFTLKIRSTKLEDSAMYFCASTSGGPNEKLFFGSGTQLSVL.